This TCR beta chain was sequenced during a study of blood T cell repertoires in COVID-19. Study as a whole: PBMCs, B-cell-depleted T cells, or T cells provided the cDNA or gDNA that made up the material.

CDR1 and CDR2 from the germline V gene are SGHRS and YFSETQ. The CDR3 totals 14 residues. Deletions cut 7 bases from V and 2 bases from J, with 15 bases between. Repertoires were generated with immunoSEQ multiplex PCR, while TCRdb's copy carries only in-frame clones and drops some. The table records roughly 250,000 clones, around 82% of them present only once. Sequencing input: peripheral blood. This clonotype originated in a woman over 75 with active or convalescent COVID-19. V usage is TRBV5-1 and J usage is TRBJ2-5; the D gene is possibly TRBD1 (6 bases). The CDR3 sequence is CASGRQDVQETQYF. The CDR3 DNA is TGCGCCAGCGGACGACAGGATGTACAAGAGACCCAGTACTTC.